This entry describes one TCR beta chain. The antigen remains unidentified. This entry belongs to a study of T cells in localized non-small cell lung cancer. Study-level points and caveats: In uninvolved adjacent lung, T cell clonality reached its highest value, exceeding tumor. Median roughly 57 top-100 tumor clones were shared with paired adjacent lung. Longer overall survival was linked to higher blood T cell density.

Profiling relied on immunoSEQ multiplex PCR, and the TCRdb table lists in-frame clones only, not all of them. The repertoire holds some 140,000 clones, with around 92% as singletons. The CDR3 contains 13 residues. The trim removed 5 bases at V and 9 bases at J, leaving 9 bases unmatched. The V gene's germline CDR1 is SGHTA and CDR2 FQGTGA. Sequences were derived from peripheral blood, sampled before any cancer treatment. The clonotype originates from a female donor older than 55 with stage I lung adenocarcinoma. The chain combines TRBV7-3 with TRBJ2-7; 8 nucleotides match TRBD2. CDR3 in DNA: TGTGCCAGCAGCCCGACGGAGAGCGGGAGGCAGTACTTC. Its translation: CASSPTESGRQYF. Looking up the rest from reference TRBV7-3 and TRBJ2-7 gives the full variable domain: GAGVSQTPSNKVTEKGKYVELRCDPISGHTALYWYRQSLGQGPEFLIYFQGTGAADDSGLPNDRFFAVRPEGSVSTLKIQRTERGDSAVYLCASSPTESGRQYFGPGTRLTVT.